This passage covers 22 T cell receptor beta chains from one sample sequenced in a study of a mutant IDH1 vaccine in newly diagnosed glioma (dated by TCRdb to about 2021). Their antigen targets remain unknown. Library prep was done by the immunoSEQ multiplex PCR assay. Here the immuneACCESS table is served through TCRdb, limited to in-frame sequences with V and J called. Missing clones are a known gap in these copies; in checked studies unresolved V genes cover under half, and the rest lacks a known reason. The sample table lists over 50,000 clones, approximately 80% of them with a count of one. In total, the top ten clones hold around 4.6% of the sample. Per the publication, the time point label means: week 47, end of study. Each vaccine dose was 300 ug of a 20-mer mutant IDH1 peptide in Montanide, given subcutaneously with topical imiquimod. Sequenced here: PBMCs, sampled from a glioma patient whose treatment included an IDH1 peptide vaccine. Source of these receptors: a woman between 40 and 55 years old with glioma. Some clones in this sample may be carry-over from other donors' samples.

The chain has TRBV30 and TRBJ1-2; D not resolved. The CDR3 covers 12 residues. V lost 2 bases and J lost 8, with 12 bases in between. Per the germline V gene, CDR1 is GTSNPN and CDR2 is SVGIG (reference sequence). The CDR3 reads CAWSLGMGGYTF. The CDR3 coding sequence is TGTGCCTGGAGTTTGGGGATGGGAGGCTACACCTTC.

The CDR3 bases are TGTGCCTGGAGTCCCCCTGGAGGAACTTACCTAGAGACCCAGTACTTC. It codes for CAWSPPGGTYLETQYF. The chain has TRBV30 and TRBJ2-5, with D tentatively TRBD2 (5 bases). V was pared by 2 bases and J by 4 bases, with 20 bases between. The V gene's germline CDR1 is GTSNPN and CDR2 SVGIG (reference sequence). The CDR3 is made up of 16 amino acids.

This clone has a single count. The J gene is TRBJ1-2, the V gene TRBV5-4, with 7 bases aligning to TRBD1. This CDR3 is 15 amino acids long. CDR1 is SGHNT and CDR2 is YYREEE in the germline V gene (reference sequence). The J segment lost 4 bases and the V segment lost 4 bases, leaving 10 bases of the junction unmatched. The CDR3 nucleotides are TGTGCCAGCAGCCAGAAGGACAGGATAGGCTATGGCTACACCTTC. Translating it yields CASSQKDRIGYGYTF. Together with reference TRBV5-4 and TRBJ1-2, the CDR3 gives the full variable domain: ETGVTQSPTHLIKTRGQQVTLRCSSQSGHNTVSWYQQALGQGPQFIFQYYREEENGRGNFPPRFSGLQFPNYSSELNVNALELDDSALYLCASSQKDRIGYGYTFGSGTRLTVV.

The V gene is TRBV7-8, the J gene TRBJ2-4; 14 bases align to TRBD2. Germline trimming cut 4 bases from V and 2 bases from J; bases unmatched to any gene: 7. This CDR3 spans 18 amino acids. Germline V CDR1 and CDR2: SGHVS, FQNEAQ. This CDR3 reads CASSSPRTSGGTKNIQYF. CDR3 nucleotides: TGTGCCAGCAGCTCCCCCCGGACTAGCGGGGGGACCAAAAACATTCAGTACTTC.

CDR3: CASIGQRGRNYQYF. The CDR3 DNA reads TGTGCCAGCATAGGACAGCGGGGGCGTAATTACCAGTACTTC. V gene TRBV2 combines with J gene TRBJ2-5; TRBD2 matches at 8 bases. The CDR3 totals 14 residues. V shed 7 bases and J 10 bases; nucleotides not matched to a gene: 14. The germline V gene encodes CDR1 SNHLY and CDR2 FYNNEI. Complete variable domain (other parts from reference TRBV2 and TRBJ2-5): EPEVTQTPSHQVTQMGQEVILRCVPISNHLYFYWYRQILGQKVEFLVSFYNNEISEKSEIFDDQFSVERPDGSNFTLKIRSTKLEDSAMYFCASIGQRGRNYQYFGPGTRLLVL.

The chain is built from TRBV7-9 and TRBJ2-2, with D uncertain. The CDR3 sequence is 15 residues long. Germline V gene data show CDR1 as SEHNR and CDR2 as FQNEAQ (reference sequence). Trimming took off 5 bases at V and 0 bases at J, with 10 bases between the two ends. CDR3: CASSPDPANTGELFF. CDR3 nucleotide sequence: TGTGCCAGCAGCCCCGACCCAGCGAACACCGGGGAGCTGTTTTTT.

This chain links TRBV11-2 with TRBJ2-7; 7 nucleotides align to TRBD1. V lost 3 bases, J lost 6 bases, and 17 bases stayed unmatched. The CDR3 is made up of 17 amino acids. Germline V gene data show CDR1 as SGHAT and CDR2 as FQNNGV. CDR3 coding DNA: TGTGCCAGCAGCTTGGGACAGAGCACCACCCTGGGGTCCGAGCAGTACTTC. This gives the protein CASSLGQSTTLGSEQYF.

CDR3 nucleotides: TGTGCCAGCAGCTTAAGCGGGACCTACGAGCAGTACTTC. This sequence encodes CASSLSGTYEQYF. The V and J genes are TRBV7-6 and TRBJ2-7; 7 bases agree with TRBD2. V shed 2 bases and J 2 bases; nucleotides not matched to a gene: 0. From germline, CDR1 is SGHVS and CDR2 FNYEAQ. The CDR3 consists of 13 residues. The full variable domain, rest sourced from reference TRBV7-6 and TRBJ2-7, is GAGVSQSPRYKVTKRGQDVALRCDPISGHVSLYWYRQALGQGPEFLTYFNYEAQQDKSGLPNDRFSAERPEGSISTLTIQRTEQRDSAMYRCASSLSGTYEQYFGPGTRLTVT.

This chain uses TRBV9 with TRBJ2-2, with 8 bases that match TRBD2. Trimming took 3 bases from V and 0 from J; bases not matched to a gene: 7. Germline CDR1 reads SGDLS; CDR2 reads YYNGEE. CDR3 size: 17 residues. CDR3 protein: CASSARGGPANTGELFF. The CDR3 bases are TGTGCCAGCAGCGCCCGGGGGGGCCCCGCGAACACCGGGGAGCTGTTTTTT.

This chain uses TRBV12-2 with TRBJ2-5. TRBV12-2 is designated a pseudogene. The CDR3 contains 15 residues. This CDR3 is CASRPTRWAEETQYF. In DNA form, the CDR3 reads TGTGCAAGTCGCCCGACCAGGTGGGCGGAAGAGACCCAGTACTTC.

The chain couples TRBV5-1 to TRBJ1-2; 12 nucleotides align to TRBD1. The CDR3 loop spans 15 amino acids. In germline, CDR1 is SGHRS, CDR2 YFSETQ. Trimming took 4 bases from V and 4 from J; bases not matched to a gene: 5. The CDR3 protein is CASSPAGQGAYGYTF. In DNA, the CDR3 is TGCGCCAGCAGCCCCGCGGGACAGGGGGCCTATGGCTACACCTTC.

The chain combines TRBV10-3 with TRBJ2-2; 8 positions match TRBD1. V trimming: 6 bases; J trimming: 1 base; junction bases outside the gene matches: 4. Germline V gene data show CDR1 as ENHRY and CDR2 as SYGVKD. This CDR3 is built from 15 residues. CDR3 DNA sequence: TGTGCCATCAGCCCGACAGGGGTGAACACCGGGGAGCTGTTTTTT. Amino acid sequence: CAISPTGVNTGELFF.

V is TRBV4-2 and J is TRBJ2-7; D may be TRBD1 or TRBD2 (6 bases each). The CDR3 has 15 amino acids. The V end lost 0 bases, the J end lost 6 bases, and 15 bases lay between the germline ends. Germline loops: CDR1 LGHNA, CDR2 YNFKEQ. CDR3 DNA sequence: TGTGCCAGCAGCCAAGAGGGGGGCCTTTACGGCGAGCAGTACTTC. Translation: CASSQEGGLYGEQYF.

This clone has a handful of counts. CDR3 in amino acids: CASSLPGVGGTEAFF. The DNA of the CDR3 is TGTGCCAGCAGCTTACCAGGGGTGGGGGGCACTGAAGCTTTCTTT. The chain couples TRBV7-9 to TRBJ1-1, with D possibly matching TRBD1 (6 bases). The ends were cut back, 2 bases at V and 4 bases at J, with 14 bases in the middle. CDR1 SEHNR and CDR2 FQNEAQ come from the germline V gene (reference sequence). The CDR3 covers 15 residues.

The chain uses TRBV18 and TRBJ1-3; perhaps TRBD1 as D (5 bases). The CDR3 extends over 16 amino acids. In germline, CDR1 is KGHSH, CDR2 LQKENI. The ends were cut back, 5 bases at V and 0 bases at J, with 14 bases in the middle. CDR3 sequence: CASSFGTILSGNTIYF. The CDR3 DNA reads TGTGCCAGCTCATTCGGGACCATCCTCTCTGGAAACACCATATATTTT. The variable domain in full, with the rest retrieved from reference TRBV18 and TRBJ1-3, is NAGVMQNPRHLVRRRGQEARLRCSPMKGHSHVYWYRQLPEEGLKFMVYLQKENIIDESGMPKERFSAEFPKEGPSILRIQQVVRGDSAAYFCASSFGTILSGNTIYFGEGSWLTVV.

The chain combines TRBV2 with TRBJ2-6; 15 bases align to TRBD2. Germline V gives CDR1 SNHLY, CDR2 FYNNEI. Trimming took 7 bases from V and 4 from J; bases not matched to a gene: 5. This CDR3 spans 17 amino acids. The CDR3 DNA sequence: TGTGCCAGCAAGGGACTAGCGGGGGGCACCGGGGCCAACGTCCTGACTTTC. It yields the protein CASKGLAGGTGANVLTF. The whole variable domain, remainder taken from reference TRBV2 and TRBJ2-6, is EPEVTQTPSHQVTQMGQEVILRCVPISNHLYFYWYRQILGQKVEFLVSFYNNEISEKSEIFDDQFSVERPDGSNFTLKIRSTKLEDSAMYFCASKGLAGGTGANVLTFGAGSRLTVL.

This chain joins TRBV5-1 and TRBJ2-1; weak D call: TRBD1 (5 bases). The germline gives CDR1 SGHRS, CDR2 YFSETQ. The CDR3 runs to 14 residues. The V gene lost 4 bases and the J gene lost 4 bases, with 12 bases spanning the gap. CDR3 in amino acids: CASSPDTFYNEQFF. In DNA, the CDR3 is TGCGCCAGCAGCCCGGACACCTTTTACAATGAGCAGTTCTTC.

V usage is TRBV27 and J usage is TRBJ2-2; no reliable D call. Germline CDR1 reads MNHEY; CDR2 reads SMNVEV (reference sequence). V was clipped by 3 bases and J by 4 bases, with 9 bases between them. The CDR3 spans 14 residues. The CDR3 bases are TGTGCCAGCAGTTTCCCCCGCAGCACCGGGGAGCTGTTTTTT. As protein: CASSFPRSTGELFF.

This clone came up once. The V call is TRBV9, the J call TRBJ2-2; D may be TRBD2 (7 bases). Germline loops: CDR1 SGDLS, CDR2 YYNGEE. The CDR3 runs 16 residues. Trimming removed 1 base from V and 2 bases from J, with 12 bases in between. The DNA of the CDR3 is TGTGCCAGCAGCGTAATACGGGGGGCCAACACCGGGGAGCTGTTTTTT. As protein: CASSVIRGANTGELFF.

V and J are TRBV5-1 and TRBJ2-5; TRBD1 aligns across 7 bases. Germline trimming cut 4 bases from V and 8 bases from J; bases unmatched to any gene: 11. Germline V gene sequence: CDR1 SGHRS, CDR2 YFSETQ. CDR3 length: 14 amino acids. CDR3 protein: CASSEVPGQRTQYF. The DNA of the CDR3 is TGCGCCAGCAGCGAAGTCCCGGGACAGAGAACCCAGTACTTC. Filled out from reference TRBV5-1 and TRBJ2-5, the complete variable domain reads KAGVTQTPRYLIKTRGQQVTLSCSPISGHRSVSWYQQTPGQGLQFLFEYFSETQRNKGNFPGRFSGRQFSNSRSEMNVSTLELGDSALYLCASSEVPGQRTQYFGPGTRLLVL.

The rearrangement joins TRBV7-2 to TRBJ1-2; the D is unclear. This CDR3 is built from 13 residues. Trimming left V 5 bases short and J 0 bases short, with 7 bases between. Germline-derived CDR1 and CDR2 are SGHTA and FQGNSA. DNA for the CDR3: TGTGCCAGCAGCCGGGGAGCTAACTATGGCTACACCTTC. It encodes CASSRGANYGYTF.

This clone was detected a few times. This chain joins TRBV5-1 and TRBJ1-1; possible D gene TRBD1, 5 bases. The germline V gene encodes CDR1 SGHRS and CDR2 YFSETQ. Deletions cut 5 bases from V and 1 base from J, with 9 bases between. The CDR3 runs 13 residues. CDR3 amino acids: CASRAGGNTEAFF. CDR3 bases: TGCGCCAGCAGGGCGGGGGGGAACACTGAAGCTTTCTTT. Together with reference TRBV5-1 and TRBJ1-1, the CDR3 gives the full variable domain: KAGVTQTPRYLIKTRGQQVTLSCSPISGHRSVSWYQQTPGQGLQFLFEYFSETQRNKGNFPGRFSGRQFSNSRSEMNVSTLELGDSALYLCASRAGGNTEAFFGQGTRLTVV.